What follows is one T cell receptor (beta chain) and its context. The sample comes from a study of blood T cell repertoires in COVID-19. V lost 7 bases, J lost 0 bases, and 6 bases stayed unmatched. Germline V gene data show CDR1 as MNHEY and CDR2 as SVGAGI. The CDR3 has 15 residues. Generated by immunoSEQ multiplex PCR, the TCRdb table keeps only in-frame clones and is missing some. The sample includes 220,000 or so clones, 84% seen only once; the top ten take 3% to 3.5%. The J gene is TRBJ1-3, the V gene TRBV6-5; TRBD1 matches 7 bases. The TCR sequence derives from a young woman who had recovered from COVID-19. Sequencing was carried out using peripheral blood. The CDR3 is CASKLQGYSGNTIYF. The CDR3 DNA reads as TGTGCCAGCAAGCTACAGGGGTACTCTGGAAACACCATATATTTT.